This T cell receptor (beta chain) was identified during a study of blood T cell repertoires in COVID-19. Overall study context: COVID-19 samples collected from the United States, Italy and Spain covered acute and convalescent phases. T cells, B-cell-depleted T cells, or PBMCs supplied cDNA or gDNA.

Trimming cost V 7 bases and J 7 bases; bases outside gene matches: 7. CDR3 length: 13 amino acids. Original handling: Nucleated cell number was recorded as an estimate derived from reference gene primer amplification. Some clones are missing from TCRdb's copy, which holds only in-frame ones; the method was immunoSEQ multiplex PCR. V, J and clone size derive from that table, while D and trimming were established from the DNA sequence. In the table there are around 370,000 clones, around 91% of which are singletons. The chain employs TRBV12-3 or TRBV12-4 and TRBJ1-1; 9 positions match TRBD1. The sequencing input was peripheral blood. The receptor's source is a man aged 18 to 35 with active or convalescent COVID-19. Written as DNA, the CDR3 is TGTGCCAGCACCAACAGGGGGCTGGGTGAAGCTTTCTTT. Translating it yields CASTNRGLGEAFF.